One sample yielded the 8 T cell receptor beta chains listed below, sequenced in a study of long-term antiretroviral therapy in people with HIV. It was version v3.0 of the immunoSEQ assay that was run at survey level. The table came from immunoSEQ multiplex PCR; TCRdb's copy has only in-frame clones and leaves some out. The table has fewer than 25,000 clones, around 87% seen once. Sequences were derived from unsorted PBMCs, sampled approximately 2.6 years after starting antiretroviral therapy. The receptors come from a woman aged 50 to 60 with HIV.

The genes are TRBV27 and TRBJ2-3, with 8 bases fitting TRBD2. The CDR3 runs to 13 residues. The V and J ends lost 5 bases and 11 bases, in that order; junction bases with no gene match: 9. Germline CDR1 MNHEY, CDR2 SMNVEV (reference sequence). CDR3 DNA: TGTGCCAGCAGTCCCACACGGGAGGGTAAGCAGTATTTT. Amino acid sequence: CASSPTREGKQYF.

The chain employs TRBV28 and TRBJ2-5; D possibly corresponds to TRBD2 (5 bases). CDR3 length equals 11 residues. The germline V and J ends were trimmed by 6 bases and 4 bases, with 6 bases remaining between them. From germline, CDR1 is MDHEN and CDR2 SYDVKM. This CDR3 is CASSEGETQYF. In DNA, the CDR3 is TGTGCCAGCAGCGAGGGAGAGACCCAGTACTTC.

This CDR3 reads CAISETGTDTQYF. The CDR3 DNA sequence: TGTGCCATCAGTGAGACTGGCACAGATACGCAGTATTTT. The V gene is TRBV10-3, the J gene TRBJ2-3; D not resolved. Germline V CDR1 and CDR2: ENHRY, SYGVKD. The V end lost 2 bases, the J end lost 1 base, and 4 bases lay between the germline ends. The CDR3 runs to 13 residues.

The V and J genes are TRBV27 and TRBJ2-3; 16 nucleotides align to TRBD2. This CDR3 contains 18 residues. J gave up 2 bases and V 5 bases, and 7 bases lay outside the gene matches. Germline V gene sequence: CDR1 MNHEY, CDR2 SMNVEV (reference sequence). The CDR3 DNA is TGTGCCAGCAGTCCTCCGGGACTAGCGGGAGGGGCCACAGATACGCAGTATTTT. This encodes CASSPPGLAGGATDTQYF.

The gene calls are TRBV10-3 and TRBJ2-3; 9 positions agree with TRBD2. V trimming: 6 bases; J trimming: 6 bases; junction bases outside the gene matches: 10. The V gene's germline CDR1 is ENHRY and CDR2 SYGVKD. The CDR3 is 15 amino acids. The CDR3 nucleotides are TGTGCCATCAGCCTAGCGGGGTCCTTAGTGGATACGCAGTATTTT. This translates into CAISLAGSLVDTQYF.

The chain has TRBV5-4 and TRBJ2-5; 8 bases are a match to TRBD2. The CDR3 has 15 residues. Germline CDR1 is SGHNT and CDR2 is YYREEE (reference sequence). The V and J ends lost 4 bases and 2 bases, in that order; junction bases with no gene match: 7. CDR3 residues: CASSLSGSSQETQYF. The CDR3 nucleotides read TGTGCCAGCAGCCTAAGCGGGAGTAGTCAAGAGACCCAGTACTTC.

This sequence joins TRBV7-9 and TRBJ2-3, with 7 positions matching TRBD2. The J segment lost 0 bases and the V segment lost 5 bases, leaving 5 bases of the junction unmatched. This CDR3 comprises 15 residues. The germline CDR1 and CDR2 sequences are SEHNR and FQNEAQ (reference sequence). DNA of the CDR3: TGTGCCAGCAGCAAGACTAGCTATAGCACAGATACGCAGTATTTT. It translates to CASSKTSYSTDTQYF. Full variable domain (rest looked up from reference TRBV7-9 and TRBJ2-3): DTGVSQNPRHKITKRGQNVTFRCDPISEHNRLYWYRQTLGQGPEFLTYFQNEAQLEKSRLLSDRFSAERPKGSFSTLEIQRTEQGDSAMYLCASSKTSYSTDTQYFGPGTRLTVL.

The V and J genes are TRBV9 and TRBJ1-4, with TRBD1 as a possible D gene (5 bases). V lost 2 bases to trimming and J lost 2 bases, with 10 bases between them. The CDR3 contains 15 residues. CDR1 SGDLS and CDR2 YYNGEE come from the germline V gene. CDR3 nucleotides: TGTGCCAGCAGCGTGGGGGACCTGACTAATGAAAAACTGTTTTTT. Protein product: CASSVGDLTNEKLFF.